The TCR beta chain described here comes from a study of blood T cells in healthy people across ages. Next came a second PCR, run for about 7 to 12 cycles, which used a sample-barcoded 5' primer along with a J-beta primer mix. A template-switch adaptor with 12 random nucleotides tagged each cDNA molecule. TCRdb analysed the 5' RACE reads with MiXCR anew, one entry per CDR3 protein. The sample lists fewer than 950,000 distinct CDR3 sequences; about 37% were seen once. The V and J ends lost 5 bases and 5 bases, in that order; junction bases with no gene match: 8. This CDR3 comprises 14 residues. Germline V gives CDR1 SGHTA, CDR2 FQGTGA. Whole-study findings and limits: Researchers said unsorted PBMCs prevented a conclusive naive versus antigen-experienced comparison.

Ten or more counts support this clonotype. The antigen remains unidentified. Every sample had a minimum of 7 million PBMCs isolated. The sequence came from a man younger than 30 in good health. The chain carries TRBV7-3 and TRBJ2-5; 7 nucleotides align to TRBD2. The sequencing input was blood. This chain's CDR3 is CASSATSTGETQYF. CDR3 sequence (DNA): TGTGCCAGCAGCGCGACTAGCACGGGTGAGACCCAGTACTTC.